The sequence of this T cell receptor (beta chain) was determined in a study of identical twins' blood T cells (dated by TCRdb to the early 2010s). For the wider study: The approximately 12 libraries, six for the alpha chain and six for the beta chain, together yielded around 50 million Illumina reads. TCR alpha and beta chain repertoires of three pairs of monozygous twins were compared using next-generation sequencing to assess genetic influence on repertoire formation.

The research as a whole found: Twin pairs were reported to be markedly more alike in V gene usage than unrelated donors were, even when looking at non-selected out-of-frame TCRbeta clonotypes. Because the twins were reared together, environmental influences could not be excluded as an explanation for twin similarity. Looking at the most abundant TCRbeta clonotypes, every donor had more CDR3 sequences in common with her twin than with unrelated donors. Independent studies were stated to be required to validate the proposed role of the TCRalpha J segment in MHC recognition during thymic selection. The count of CDR3 clonotypes shared by two donors depended mainly on the product of the two donors' cloneset sizes, and twins did not clearly depart from this trend.

Six healthy women forming three monozygous twin pairs were used as donors. All three twin pairs had been raised together and were thought likely to have encountered the same vaccines and infectious agents. TCR cDNA libraries were prepared from RNA that had been isolated from peripheral blood mononuclear cells. The library was built by means of 5' RACE. Reads for this sample came from an Illumina Genome Analyzer IIx. To prepare the RNA-based TCR cDNA libraries, a previously described protocol was followed, with several modifications. Sample-specific barcodes were introduced on both ends of each TCR cDNA library during cDNA synthesis and amplification to prevent cross-contamination. Per the authors' processing: Between about 95,000 and nearly 500,000 clonotypes were identified per individual, and about 2.2 to 3.6 million CDR3-containing reads were obtained per library. Reads carrying improper barcode index combinations were removed, after which the MiTCR software was used to build a cloneset for each library. During the assembly of CDR3 clonotypes by MiTCR, low-quality reads were filtered or rescued and PCR and sequencing errors were corrected. Artificial out-of-frame clonotypes were mapped to in-frame sequences, with one indel allowed in the CDR3, and then removed. Similarity in V and J gene usage between donors was calculated as the Jensen-Shannon divergence divided by the mean entropy. Starting from the raw public reads, TCRdb applied fastp trimming at Q25, assembled clones with MiXCR and retained in-frame beta chains. Entries that share a CDR3 protein sequence are merged under the most common genes and DNA. TCRdb, rather than the study authors, made the V and J calls. Recorded for this sample are fewer than 450,000 distinct CDR3 sequences; 28% of them occurred a single time. The ten largest clonotypes hold 5.5% to 6.5% of the sample.

The CDR3 contains 15 residues, cysteine and phenylalanine counted. Of the read, only the CDR3 DNA is kept; its 45 bases are in frame from base 1. The germline V gene (reference sequence) supplies CDR1 LGHDT and CDR2 YNNKEL. V gives up 0 bases and J gives up 10 bases, and the segment between their germline ends measures 18 bases. As concerns this clonotype: There is no known antigen for this receptor. No much larger clone is present one base from it, and per-base qualities are unavailable.

The receptor was derived from a woman aged 18 to 50 in good health. The specimen was PBMCs. The chain employs TRBV3-1 and TRBJ1-2, with the D gene not confidently named. The nucleotide sequence reads TGTGCCAGCAGCCAAGATTTGGCCCGACTAAGGACCTACACCTTC. This is translated as CASSQDLARLRTYTF.